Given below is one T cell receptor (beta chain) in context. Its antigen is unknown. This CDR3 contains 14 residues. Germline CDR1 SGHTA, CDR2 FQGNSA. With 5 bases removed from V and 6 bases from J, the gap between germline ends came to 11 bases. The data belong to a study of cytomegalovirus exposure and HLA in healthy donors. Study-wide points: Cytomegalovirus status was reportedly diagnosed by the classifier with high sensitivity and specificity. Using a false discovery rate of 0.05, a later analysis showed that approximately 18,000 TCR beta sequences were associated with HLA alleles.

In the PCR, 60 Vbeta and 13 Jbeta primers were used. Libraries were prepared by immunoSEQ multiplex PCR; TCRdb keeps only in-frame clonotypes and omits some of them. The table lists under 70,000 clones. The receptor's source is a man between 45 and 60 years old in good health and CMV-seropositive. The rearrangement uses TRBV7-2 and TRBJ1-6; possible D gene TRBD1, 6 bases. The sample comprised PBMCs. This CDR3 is CASSPGQLNSPLHF. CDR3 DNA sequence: TGTGCCAGCAGCCCTGGACAGCTTAATTCACCCCTCCACTTT.